The 7 T cell receptor beta chains given below trace back to one sample, sequenced in a study of T cell repertoires in cytomegalovirus infection (dated by TCRdb to about 2019). What these receptors recognize is not known. Sequencing was performed on an Illumina HiSeq 1500. The public reads were reanalyzed by TCRdb: fastp trimming at Q25, MiXCR alignment, in-frame beta chains only. Here each entry gathers all rows of one CDR3 protein and keeps the most common genes and DNA. The sample contains 35,000 to 55,000 distinct CDR3 sequences, 20% to 25% of them found a single time. The ten top clones hold roughly 20% of the sample. The sequenced material came from PBMCs, sequenced either directly or after in vitro stimulation (not recorded which). The source is a human donor in good health (CMV status not recorded). Some clones in this sample may be carry-over from other donors' samples.

This rearrangement joins TRBV19 to TRBJ2-7; TRBD2 agrees at 8 bases. The junction had 8 bases not matched to a gene; V was cut back by 4 bases and J by 3 bases. Germline CDR1 is LNHDA and CDR2 is SQIVND (reference sequence). CDR3 length equals 15 residues. In DNA form, the CDR3 reads TGTGCCAGTAGTACCCAGCGGGAGCCCCGCTACGAGCAGTACTTC. The encoded protein is CASSTQREPRYEQYF.

This clonotype has more than one count but fewer than ten. The chain carries TRBV11-2 and TRBJ2-3; D ambiguous. Germline V lookup: CDR1 SGHAT, CDR2 FQNNGV. Trimming shortened V by 0 bases and J by 1 base, and 11 bases separated the two germline ends. CDR3 length: 16 amino acids. The CDR3 reads CASSLDPYLGTDTQYF. The CDR3 bases are TGTGCCAGCAGCTTAGATCCTTACCTAGGCACAGATACGCAGTATTTT.

The CDR3 region has the DNA TGCGCCAGCAAGGCGTCAGATACGCAGTATTTT. Protein product: CASKASDTQYF. The chain uses TRBV5-1 and TRBJ2-3; no clear D gene. CDR1 and CDR2 from the germline V gene are SGHRS and YFSETQ. The V and J ends lost 6 bases and 4 bases respectively, with 6 bases between them. The CDR3 totals 11 residues.

The gene calls are TRBV15 and TRBJ1-6; D possibly corresponds to TRBD1 (5 bases). CDR1 is LNHNV, CDR2 YYDKDF, per germline (reference sequence). The CDR3 sequence is 13 residues long. Trimming took 8 bases from V and 11 from J, leaving 16 bases between them. The CDR3 spells CATGGISGTPLHF. The CDR3 coding sequence is TGTGCCACCGGGGGGATATCGGGAACACCCCTCCACTTT.

V gene TRBV7-2 combines with J gene TRBJ1-2; D remains ambiguous. Trimming took off 6 bases at V and 7 bases at J, with 9 bases between the two ends. Germline CDR1 and CDR2: SGHTA and FQGNSA. CDR3 size: 11 residues. In nucleotides, the CDR3 is TGTGCCAGCAGTGCGGGAGGTGGCTACACCTTC. As protein: CASSAGGGYTF.

The chain is built from TRBV11-2 and TRBJ2-7; TRBD2 matches at 8 bases. Germline CDR1 is SGHAT and CDR2 is FQNNGV. V gave up 2 bases and J gave up 4 bases; unmatched junction bases: 7. The length of the CDR3 is 15 residues. The CDR3 reads CASSLTGGPLYEQYF. For the CDR3, the DNA is TGTGCCAGCAGCTTAACGGGAGGGCCATTATACGAGCAGTACTTC.

The CDR3 sequence: CSAREDRPYEQYF. The CDR3 coding sequence is TGCAGTGCTAGAGAGGACAGACCCTACGAGCAGTACTTC. V usage is TRBV20-1 and J usage is TRBJ2-7, with D possibly being TRBD1 (6 bases). There are 13 residues in the CDR3. The V and J ends lost 0 bases and 2 bases respectively, with 8 bases between them. Germline V gives CDR1 DFQATT, CDR2 SNEGSKA (reference sequence).